This TCR beta chain was sequenced for a study of blood T cell repertoires in COVID-19. Across the study: The samples span acute and convalescent COVID-19 from the United States, Italy and Spain.

In the study's own analysis: Researchers report that nucleated cell counts were estimated from reference gene primer amplification. Some clones are missing from TCRdb's copy, which holds only in-frame ones; the method was immunoSEQ multiplex PCR. That table furnishes V, J and clone size, whereas the DNA furnished D and trimming. In the table there are around 130,000 clones, around 80% of which are singletons. Sequencing was carried out using peripheral blood. The receptor was isolated from a man between 60 and 75 years old with active or convalescent COVID-19.

Written as DNA, the CDR3 is TGTGCCAGCAGCCAACCCTTAGGACTAGCGGGAAGCACAGATACGCAGTATTTT. Protein product: CASSQPLGLAGSTDTQYF. The chain couples TRBV3-1 (or the pseudogene TRBV3-2) to TRBJ2-3, with 12 bases identical to TRBD2. Germline values: CDR1 LGHDT, CDR2 YNNKEL (reference sequence). The ends lost 2 bases at V and 0 bases at J; junction bases unmatched: 6. This CDR3 has 18 residues.